The 19 T cell receptor beta chains below were found in one sample sequenced in a study of blood T cell repertoires in COVID-19. The protocol was immunoSEQ multiplex PCR, while the TCRdb copy is restricted to in-frame clones and leaves out a portion. The sample carries more than 95,000 clones, roughly 82% recorded once. The sequencing input was peripheral blood. The receptor source for this set is a man between 60 and 75 years old with acute or convalescent COVID-19.

This sequence joins TRBV5-1 and TRBJ1-4; D may be TRBD1 (6 bases). V gave up 0 bases and J gave up 6 bases, with 12 bases separating them. Germline assignment: CDR1 SGHRS and CDR2 YFSETQ. The CDR3 contains 15 residues. CDR3 sequence: CASSLAGGADEKLFF. The CDR3 region has the DNA TGCGCCAGCAGCTTGGCCGGGGGGGCGGATGAAAAACTGTTTTTT.

The count of this clone is one. The CDR3 region is CAISGTGTGSFSPLHF. The CDR3, as DNA: TGTGCCATCAGTGGAACCGGGACAGGGAGTTTTTCACCCCTCCACTTT. This chain joins TRBV10-3 and TRBJ1-6, with 9 nucleotides matching TRBD1. J lost 9 bases, V lost 4 bases, and 10 bases had no gene match. The CDR3 runs to 16 residues. The germline V gene has CDR1 ENHRY and CDR2 SYGVKD.

The CDR3 protein is CAITQGEHAEAFF. CDR3 DNA sequence: TGTGCCATCACCCAGGGGGAACACGCTGAAGCTTTCTTT. This rearrangement joins TRBV10-3 to TRBJ1-1; 7 positions agree with TRBD1. The CDR3 has 13 residues. The J segment lost 6 bases and the V segment lost 7 bases, leaving 8 bases of the junction unmatched. Looked up from germline, CDR1 is ENHRY and CDR2 is SYGVKD.

The chain combines TRBV28 with TRBJ1-1; D is unclear. Trimming removed 6 bases from V and 2 bases from J, with 7 bases in between. CDR1 MDHEN and CDR2 SYDVKM come from the germline V gene. The CDR3 has 12 amino acids. For the CDR3, the DNA is TGTGCCAGCAGCCACTATAACACTGAAGCTTTCTTT. It yields the protein CASSHYNTEAFF.

The chain's CDR3 is CASSPGQGEYEQYF. For the CDR3, the DNA is TGTGCCAGCAGCCCGGGACAGGGCGAGTACGAGCAGTACTTC. The rearrangement joins TRBV3-1 (or the pseudogene TRBV3-2) to TRBJ2-7, with 9 nucleotides matching TRBD1. This CDR3 contains 14 residues. Germline assignment: CDR1 LGHDT and CDR2 YNNKEL (reference sequence). V lost 4 bases to trimming and J lost 4 bases; unmatched junction nucleotides: 5.

The CDR3, as DNA: TGTGCCATCAGGCCTAGCGGGGCCACCGGGGAGCTGTTTTTT. Translated: CAIRPSGATGELFF. The rearrangement links TRBV28 to TRBJ2-2; the match to TRBD2 covers 9 bases. The CDR3 is 14 residues long. The V gene end was trimmed by 10 bases and the J gene end by 4 bases; junction bases not matched to a gene: 7. Germline V gene data show CDR1 as MDHEN and CDR2 as SYDVKM.

V and J are TRBV9 and TRBJ2-3, with unresolved D. This CDR3 is built from 14 residues. Per germline, CDR1 SGDLS and CDR2 YYNGEE. The V gene lost 1 base and the J gene lost 2 bases, with 8 bases spanning the gap. The CDR3 reads CASSVYTATDTQYF. In nucleotides, the CDR3 is TGTGCCAGCAGCGTATATACTGCCACAGATACGCAGTATTTT.

This chain links TRBV14 with TRBJ1-4; D remains ambiguous. V gave up 0 bases and J gave up 2 bases, with 7 bases separating them. Germline loops: CDR1 SGHDN, CDR2 FVKESK. The CDR3 totals 15 residues. The CDR3 region has the DNA TGTGCCAGCAGCCAAGAATCAGTGACTAATGAAAAACTGTTTTTT. It translates to CASSQESVTNEKLFF.

The chain carries TRBV30 and TRBJ1-1; 9 bases match TRBD1. This CDR3 contains 15 residues. CDR1 is GTSNPN, CDR2 SVGIG, per germline (reference sequence). Unmatched junction bases numbered 10, after V lost 3 bases and J lost 5 bases. The CDR3, as DNA: TGTGCCTGGAGCGTTACAGGGGGCCGTAGAACTGAAGCTTTCTTT. Residues: CAWSVTGGRRTEAFF.

At least ten counts were recorded for this clone. V gene TRBV18 combines with J gene TRBJ2-1, with TRBD2 matching over 10 bases. The CDR3 is 22 amino acids. The junction had 20 bases not matched to a gene; V was cut back by 0 bases and J by 3 bases. The germline gives CDR1 KGHSH, CDR2 LQKENI. The CDR3 spells CASSPPRLAGVGGKAFYNEQFF. In nucleotides, the CDR3 is TGTGCCAGCTCACCACCCCGCCTAGCGGGAGTCGGAGGAAAGGCTTTCTACAATGAGCAGTTCTTC.

The V call is TRBV2, the J call TRBJ1-2, with 9 bases fitting TRBD1. CDR1 and CDR2 from the germline V gene are SNHLY and FYNNEI. V lost 6 bases and J lost 8; bases outside the gene matches: 4. There are 12 residues in the CDR3. The CDR3 sequence: CASRSGTGGYTF. The DNA for the CDR3 is TGTGCCAGCAGGTCCGGGACAGGGGGCTACACCTTC.

In this sample, this clone turned up a few times. The chain has TRBV18 and TRBJ1-2, with a weak D call TRBD1 (6 bases). The V end was cut by 6 bases, the J end by 2 bases, with 13 bases between. The CDR3 length is 14 residues. The germline gives CDR1 KGHSH, CDR2 LQKENI. Written as DNA, the CDR3 is TGTGCCAGCTCCCCTAGGACAGAGAACTATGGCTACACCTTC. Amino acids: CASSPRTENYGYTF.

This chain connects TRBV5-5 to TRBJ1-2; D remains ambiguous. V was pared by 0 bases and J by 2 bases, with 11 bases between. In germline, CDR1 is SGHKS, CDR2 YYEKEE (reference sequence). CDR3 length: 15 residues. The CDR3: CASSLEQEGNYGYTF. DNA for the CDR3: TGTGCCAGCAGCTTGGAACAAGAGGGAAACTATGGCTACACCTTC.

The gene calls are TRBV4-1 and TRBJ2-3; TRBD2 matches 9 bases. Trimming cost V 6 bases and J 2 bases; bases outside gene matches: 6. The CDR3 sequence is 15 residues long. Germline lookup yields CDR1 MGHRA and CDR2 YSYEKL. CDR3 residues: CASSPSGEITDTQYF. The CDR3 DNA reads as TGCGCCAGCAGTCCTAGCGGGGAAATCACAGATACGCAGTATTTT.

The chain employs TRBV5-1 and TRBJ2-7, with 9 bases that match TRBD1. This CDR3 is 16 amino acids long. CDR1 SGHRS and CDR2 YFSETQ come from the germline V gene. Losses at the gene ends were 4 bases for V and 4 bases for J; bases not matched to a gene: 12. The CDR3 here is CASSPLQGAVGYEQYF. Here the CDR3 DNA reads TGCGCCAGCAGCCCCCTACAGGGGGCAGTCGGATACGAGCAGTACTTC.

The V call is TRBV27, the J call TRBJ1-5; 8 bases are shared with TRBD1. The CDR3 sequence is 16 residues long. The V gene's germline CDR1 is MNHEY and CDR2 SMNVEV (reference sequence). V lost 6 bases and J lost 3; bases outside the gene matches: 10. The CDR3 loop is CASSPGGRGPNQPQHF. As DNA, the CDR3 is TGTGCCAGCAGCCCAGGGGGCCGGGGACCCAATCAGCCCCAGCATTTT.

The V gene is TRBV10-3, the J gene TRBJ2-1, with 11 bases that match TRBD1. The V and J ends lost 0 bases and 6 bases, in that order; junction bases with no gene match: 4. Germline loops: CDR1 ENHRY, CDR2 SYGVKD. CDR3 size: 16 residues. CDR3 sequence: CAISESGQGGGNEQFF. CDR3 in DNA: TGTGCCATCAGTGAGTCGGGACAGGGGGGAGGCAATGAGCAGTTCTTC.

This clone was observed a single time. The gene calls are TRBV3-1 (or the pseudogene TRBV3-2) and TRBJ2-3, with D uncertain. Germline CDR1 reads LGHDT; CDR2 reads YNNKEL (reference sequence). The CDR3 totals 15 residues. V gave up 2 bases and J gave up 1 base, with 10 bases separating them. CDR3 region: CASSQSLYGTDTQYF. As DNA, the CDR3 is TGTGCCAGCAGCCAAAGCTTATATGGCACAGATACGCAGTATTTT.

CDR3 nucleotide sequence: TGTGCCAGCAGCTTAATTGGACAGATAAACACTGAAGCTTTCTTT. Translation gives CASSLIGQINTEAFF. The chain links TRBV5-5 to TRBJ1-1, with D maybe TRBD1 (6 bases). CDR1 and CDR2 (germline): SGHKS, YYEKEE (reference sequence). V lost 2 bases and J lost 2, with 13 bases in between. CDR3 length: 15 amino acids.